The source of this TCR beta chain is a study of blood T cell repertoires in COVID-19. Study overall: The United States, Italy and Spain provided the acute and convalescent COVID-19 samples. PBMCs, B-cell-depleted T cells, or T cells provided the cDNA or gDNA that made up the material.

The table lists this clone with a few counts. Study processing details: It was from reference gene primer amplification that nucleated cell counts were estimated. The method was immunoSEQ multiplex PCR; TCRdb's version includes in-frame clones alone and lacks a portion of them. V and J calls and clone size are copied from that table; D and trimming were computed from the DNA. The sample consists of about 99,000 clones, about 87% of them appearing once. Germline V lookup: CDR1 SGHRS, CDR2 YFSETQ. This CDR3 has 14 amino acids. J gave up 4 bases and V 4 bases, and 8 bases lay outside the gene matches. The sample taken for sequencing was peripheral blood. The chain uses TRBV5-1 and TRBJ2-7, with TRBD1 matching 7 bases. The TCR originated in a man between 50 and 59 years old with acute or convalescent COVID-19. As DNA, the CDR3 is TGCGCCAGCAGCCCAATTCCGGGACAGTACGAGCAGTACTTC. Translation: CASSPIPGQYEQYF.